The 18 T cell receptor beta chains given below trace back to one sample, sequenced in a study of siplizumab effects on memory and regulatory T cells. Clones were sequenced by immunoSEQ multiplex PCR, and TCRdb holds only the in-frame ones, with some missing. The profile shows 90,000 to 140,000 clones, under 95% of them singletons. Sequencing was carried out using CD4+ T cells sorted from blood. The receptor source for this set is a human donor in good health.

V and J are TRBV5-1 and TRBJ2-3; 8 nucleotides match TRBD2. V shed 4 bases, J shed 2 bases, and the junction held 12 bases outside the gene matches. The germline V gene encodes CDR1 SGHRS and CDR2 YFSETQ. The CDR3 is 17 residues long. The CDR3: CASSKRGGESATDTQYF. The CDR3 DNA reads TGCGCCAGCAGCAAACGGGGGGGCGAAAGCGCCACAGATACGCAGTATTTT.

The CDR3 here is CASSRGGWNTEAFF. The CDR3 bases are TGCGCCAGCTCGCGGGGGGGATGGAACACTGAAGCTTTCTTT. V is TRBV4-3 and J is TRBJ1-1; D might be TRBD1 (5 bases). CDR3 length: 14 amino acids. V lost 8 bases and J 1 base, leaving 14 bases between the germline ends. In germline, CDR1 is LGHNA, CDR2 YSLEER.

The CDR3 sequence is CASSPRTEQQFF. The CDR3 region has the DNA TGTGCCAGCAGTCCCCGAACGGAGCAGCAGTTCTTC. V gene TRBV11-3 combines with J gene TRBJ2-1; D is unclear. The V gene's germline CDR1 is SGHNT and CDR2 YENEEA. V gave up 6 bases and J gave up 11 bases, with 14 bases separating them. This CDR3 has 12 residues.

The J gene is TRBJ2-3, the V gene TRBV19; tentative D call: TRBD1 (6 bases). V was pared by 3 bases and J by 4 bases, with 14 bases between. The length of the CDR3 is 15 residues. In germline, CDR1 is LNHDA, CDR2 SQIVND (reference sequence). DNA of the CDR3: TGTGCCAGTAGTATTCTGGGGGCAAGGTCAGATACGCAGTATTTT. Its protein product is CASSILGARSDTQYF.

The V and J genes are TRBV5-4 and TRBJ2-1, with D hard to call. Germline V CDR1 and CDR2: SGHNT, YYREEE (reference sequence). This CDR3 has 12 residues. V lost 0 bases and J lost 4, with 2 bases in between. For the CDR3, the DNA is TGTGCCAGCAGCTTGGTATACAATGAGCAGTTCTTC. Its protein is CASSLVYNEQFF.

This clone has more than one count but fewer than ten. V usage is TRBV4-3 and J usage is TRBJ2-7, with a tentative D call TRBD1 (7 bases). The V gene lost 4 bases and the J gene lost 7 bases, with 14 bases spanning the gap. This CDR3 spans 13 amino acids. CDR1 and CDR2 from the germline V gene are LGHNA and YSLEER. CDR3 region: CASSRGTVGEQYF. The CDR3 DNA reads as TGCGCCAGCAGCCGCGGGACAGTCGGAGAGCAGTACTTC.

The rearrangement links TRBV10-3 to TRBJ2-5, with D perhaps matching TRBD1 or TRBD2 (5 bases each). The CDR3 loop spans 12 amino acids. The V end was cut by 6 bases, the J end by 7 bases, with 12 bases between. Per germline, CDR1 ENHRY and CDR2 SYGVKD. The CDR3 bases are TGTGCCATCAGCGGGACCCGCGGGACCCAGTACTTC. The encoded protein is CAISGTRGTQYF.

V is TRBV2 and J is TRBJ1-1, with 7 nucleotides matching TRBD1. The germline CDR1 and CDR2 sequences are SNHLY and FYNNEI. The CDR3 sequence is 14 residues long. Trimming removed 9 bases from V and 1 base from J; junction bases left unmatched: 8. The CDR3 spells CASRQGLRNTEAFF. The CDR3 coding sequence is TGTGCCAGTAGACAGGGATTACGGAACACTGAAGCTTTCTTT.

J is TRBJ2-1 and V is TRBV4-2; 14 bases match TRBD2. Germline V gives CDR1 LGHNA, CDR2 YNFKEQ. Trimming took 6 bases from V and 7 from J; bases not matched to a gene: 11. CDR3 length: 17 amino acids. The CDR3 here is CASRPTGGLAGENEQFF. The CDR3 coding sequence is TGTGCCAGCAGACCGACGGGGGGACTAGCGGGAGAGAATGAGCAGTTCTTC.

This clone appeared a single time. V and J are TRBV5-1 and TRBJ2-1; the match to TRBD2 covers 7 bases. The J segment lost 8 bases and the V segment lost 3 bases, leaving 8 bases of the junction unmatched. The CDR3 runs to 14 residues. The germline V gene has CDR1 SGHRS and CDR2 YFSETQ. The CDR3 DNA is TGCGCCAGCAGCTCCTCGACTAGCAAGGATGAGCAGTTCTTC. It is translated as CASSSSTSKDEQFF.

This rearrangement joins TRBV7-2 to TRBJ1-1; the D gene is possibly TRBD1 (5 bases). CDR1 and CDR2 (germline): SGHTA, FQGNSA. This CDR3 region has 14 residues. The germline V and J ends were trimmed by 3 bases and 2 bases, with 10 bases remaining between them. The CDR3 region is CASSFSGLNTEAFF. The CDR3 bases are TGTGCCAGCAGCTTTTCAGGGCTCAACACTGAAGCTTTCTTT.

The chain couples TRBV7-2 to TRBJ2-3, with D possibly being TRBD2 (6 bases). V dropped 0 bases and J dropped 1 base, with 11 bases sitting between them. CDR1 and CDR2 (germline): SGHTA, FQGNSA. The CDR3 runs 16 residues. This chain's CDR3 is CASSLAAGTGTDTQYF. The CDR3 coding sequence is TGTGCCAGCAGCTTAGCTGCGGGAACGGGCACAGATACGCAGTATTTT.

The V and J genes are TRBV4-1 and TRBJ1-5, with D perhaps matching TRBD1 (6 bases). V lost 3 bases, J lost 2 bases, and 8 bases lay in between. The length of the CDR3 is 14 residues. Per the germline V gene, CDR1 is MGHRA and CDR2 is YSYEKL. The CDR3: CASSQDSGNQPQHF. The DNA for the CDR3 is TGCGCCAGCAGCCAGGACAGTGGCAATCAGCCCCAGCATTTT.

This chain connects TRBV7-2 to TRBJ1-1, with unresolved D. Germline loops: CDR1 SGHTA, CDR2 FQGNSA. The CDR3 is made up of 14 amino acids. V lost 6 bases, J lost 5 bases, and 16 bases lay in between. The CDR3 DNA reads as TGTGCCAGCAGTTCGGACGGAGGAGGGACTGAAGCTTTCTTT. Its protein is CASSSDGGGTEAFF.

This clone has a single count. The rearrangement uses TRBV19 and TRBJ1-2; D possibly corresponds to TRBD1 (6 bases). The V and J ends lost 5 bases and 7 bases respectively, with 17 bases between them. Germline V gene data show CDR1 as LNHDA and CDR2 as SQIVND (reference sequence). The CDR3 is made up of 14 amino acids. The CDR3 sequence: CASSSYPGAPGYTF. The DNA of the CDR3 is TGTGCCAGTAGTTCCTATCCAGGGGCGCCTGGCTACACCTTC.

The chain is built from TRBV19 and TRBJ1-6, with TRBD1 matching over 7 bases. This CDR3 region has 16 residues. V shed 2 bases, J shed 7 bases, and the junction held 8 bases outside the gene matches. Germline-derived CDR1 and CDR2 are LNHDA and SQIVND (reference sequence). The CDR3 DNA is TGTGCCAGTAGTATATTCCCAGGGGGAAGGAATTCACCCCTCCACTTT. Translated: CASSIFPGGRNSPLHF.

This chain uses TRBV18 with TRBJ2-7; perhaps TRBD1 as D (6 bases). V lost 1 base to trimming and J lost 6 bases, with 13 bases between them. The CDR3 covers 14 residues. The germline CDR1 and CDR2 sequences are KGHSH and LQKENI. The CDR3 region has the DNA TGTGCCAGCTCACCACGGGACACTCCGGGCGAGCAGTACTTC. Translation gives CASSPRDTPGEQYF.

The CDR3 DNA follows: TGTGCCAGCAGCCCTGCGAGCAGGGGCATCTATGGCTACACCTTC. Protein product: CASSPASRGIYGYTF. The chain couples TRBV6-5 to TRBJ1-2; D possibly corresponds to TRBD1 (6 bases). The CDR3 sequence is 15 residues long. The V end was cut by 6 bases, the J end by 4 bases, with 18 bases between. Per the germline V gene, CDR1 is MNHEY and CDR2 is SVGAGI.